Each of the 25 T cell receptor beta chains below was sequenced from the same sample in a study of blood T cell repertoires in COVID-19 (TCRdb year 2020). The library relied on the immunoSEQ multiplex PCR assay. This is the immuneACCESS table as TCRdb keeps it, with only in-frame sequences that have V and J called. A part of the clones is gone; compared with another copy, unresolved V genes explain less than half, and the rest is unexplained. For this sample there are about 290,000 clones; roughly nine tenths appear just once. The top ten constitute 1.7% of the sample. The specimen sequenced was PBMCs or T cells enriched from blood (not recorded which). These receptors originate from a woman in her forties who had recovered from COVID-19.

The CDR3 nucleotides are TGTGCCAGCAGCCTCGGGCTAGCGGGAGGGCCAGAGCAGTTCTTC. Its translation is CASSLGLAGGPEQFF. The chain has TRBV9 and TRBJ2-1; 12 positions match TRBD2. CDR3 length equals 15 residues. With V trimmed by 4 bases and J by 10 bases, 9 bases remained unmatched. Germline lookup yields CDR1 SGDLS and CDR2 YYNGEE.

The chain couples TRBV5-5 to TRBJ2-5, with 8 bases that match TRBD2. Per germline, CDR1 SGHKS and CDR2 YYEKEE (reference sequence). The CDR3 spans 15 residues. Unmatched junction bases numbered 5, after V lost 3 bases and J lost 1 base. CDR3 in amino acids: CASSSPTSAQETQYF. CDR3 nucleotide sequence: TGTGCCAGCAGCTCCCCGACTAGCGCCCAAGAGACCCAGTACTTC.

The chain has TRBV4-2 and TRBJ1-2, with a tentative D call TRBD1 (5 bases). The CDR3 runs 16 residues. Germline V CDR1 and CDR2: LGHNA, YNFKEQ. With 2 bases removed from V and 5 bases from J, the gap between germline ends came to 18 bases. The CDR3 DNA follows: TGTGCCAGCAGCCAATCCTCAGGGTCCCCAACATATGGCTACACCTTC. Residues: CASSQSSGSPTYGYTF.

The chain combines TRBV5-4 with TRBJ1-1; perhaps TRBD1 as D (6 bases). The CDR3 runs to 16 residues. The V and J ends lost 4 bases and 5 bases respectively, with 21 bases between them. Germline-derived CDR1 and CDR2 are SGHNT and YYREEE (reference sequence). The CDR3: CASSPGGGRGVTEAFF. The CDR3 bases are TGTGCCAGCAGCCCGGGCGGCGGCAGGGGAGTAACTGAAGCTTTCTTT.

V usage is TRBV15 and J usage is TRBJ2-2; 7 nucleotides line up with TRBD1. Germline CDR1 and CDR2: LNHNV and YYDKDF (reference sequence). V dropped 3 bases and J dropped 4; count of bases not matched to a gene: 5. This CDR3 contains 15 residues. Here the CDR3 DNA reads TGTGCCACCAGCAGCCGACAGGGACGCACCGGGGAGCTGTTTTTT. It encodes CATSSRQGRTGELFF. Drawing the rest from reference TRBV15 and TRBJ2-2, the complete variable domain is DAMVIQNPRYQVTQFGKPVTLSCSQTLNHNVMYWYQQKSSQAPKLLFHYYDKDFNNEADTPDNFQSRRPNTSFCFLDIRSPGLGDTAMYLCATSSRQGRTGELFFGEGSRLTVL.

In this sample, this clone turned up once. V is TRBV7-3 and J is TRBJ2-7; D might be TRBD2 (6 bases). Germline lookup yields CDR1 SGHTA and CDR2 FQGTGA. The CDR3 has 15 residues. Trimming removed 1 base at V and 5 bases at J, with 15 bases between. CDR3 sequence reads: CASSLIPSGYDEQYF. CDR3 DNA: TGTGCCAGCAGCTTAATCCCCAGCGGGTATGACGAGCAGTACTTC.

The CDR3 is CASSEYTQNTEAFF. The CDR3 coding sequence is TGTGCCAGCAGTGAATATACACAGAACACTGAAGCTTTCTTT. The chain has TRBV25-1 and TRBJ1-1, with D uncertain. This CDR3 has 14 residues. CDR1 MGHDK and CDR2 SYGVNS come from the germline V gene. The ends were cut back, 0 bases at V and 1 base at J, with 6 bases in the middle.

The chain links TRBV19 to TRBJ1-6, with 7 bases fitting TRBD1. The CDR3 is 15 residues long. The germline CDR1 and CDR2 sequences are LNHDA and SQIVND (reference sequence). The V gene end was trimmed by 2 bases and the J gene end by 7 bases; junction bases not matched to a gene: 5. The DNA for the CDR3 is TGTGCCAGTAGTATAAGAACAGGGGTAAATTCACCCCTCCACTTT. Encoded protein: CASSIRTGVNSPLHF. Full variable domain (missing parts from reference TRBV19 and TRBJ1-6): DGGITQSPKYLFRKEGQNVTLSCEQNLNHDAMYWYRQDPGQGLRLIYYSQIVNDFQKGDIAEGYSVSREKKESFPLTVTSAQKNPTAFYLCASSIRTGVNSPLHFGNGTRLTVT.

DNA for the CDR3: TGTGCCAGCAGTTCCCATCGACAGGGAGGTTATTCACCCCTCCACTTT. Protein sequence: CASSSHRQGGYSPLHF. This rearrangement joins TRBV25-1 to TRBJ1-6; TRBD1 aligns across 7 bases. The ends lost 5 bases at V and 8 bases at J; junction bases unmatched: 12. The germline CDR1 and CDR2 sequences are MGHDK and SYGVNS. CDR3 length: 16 residues.

The chain is built from TRBV3-1 (or the pseudogene TRBV3-2) and TRBJ2-5, with 10 bases identical to TRBD1. Germline trimming cut 4 bases from V and 1 base from J; bases unmatched to any gene: 3. Germline V gives CDR1 LGHDT, CDR2 YNNKEL (reference sequence). This CDR3 has 15 amino acids. The CDR3 coding sequence is TGTGCCAGCAGCCCCCGGACAGGGGGCCAAGAGACCCAGTACTTC. This sequence encodes CASSPRTGGQETQYF.

The chain uses TRBV5-8 and TRBJ1-1; 7 nucleotides align to TRBD1. Germline CDR1 is SGHTS and CDR2 is YDEGEE. With V trimmed by 4 bases and J by 4 bases, 7 bases remained unmatched. There are 14 residues in the CDR3. The CDR3 region is CASSKRTGPTEAFF. The DNA of the CDR3 is TGTGCCAGCAGCAAGAGGACAGGACCCACTGAAGCTTTCTTT.

V is TRBV5-4 and J is TRBJ2-2; D might be TRBD1 (6 bases). The CDR3 is 15 residues long. The germline gives CDR1 SGHNT, CDR2 YYREEE (reference sequence). Trimming took off 5 bases at V and 1 base at J, with 12 bases between the two ends. CDR3 nucleotide sequence: TGTGCCAGCAGAACCGGGACACAGAACACCGGGGAGCTGTTTTTT. Its protein product is CASRTGTQNTGELFF.

The chain links TRBV19 to TRBJ2-3; 11 positions agree with TRBD2. The CDR3 sequence is 17 residues long. Germline assignment: CDR1 LNHDA and CDR2 SQIVND (reference sequence). V lost 6 bases, J lost 1 base, and 9 bases stayed unmatched. This CDR3 reads CASSSQPGLAGTDTQYF. The CDR3 DNA follows: TGTGCCAGTAGCTCCCAACCGGGACTAGCGGGCACAGATACGCAGTATTTT. The whole variable domain, remainder taken from reference TRBV19 and TRBJ2-3, is DGGITQSPKYLFRKEGQNVTLSCEQNLNHDAMYWYRQDPGQGLRLIYYSQIVNDFQKGDIAEGYSVSREKKESFPLTVTSAQKNPTAFYLCASSSQPGLAGTDTQYFGPGTRLTVL.

The rearrangement links TRBV7-8 to TRBJ2-3, with D perhaps TRBD2 (6 bases). CDR3 size: 16 residues. Trimming cost V 5 bases and J 2 bases, with 17 bases left between them. CDR1 is SGHVS, CDR2 FQNEAQ, per germline. Here the CDR3 reads CASSRRRGYPTDTQYF. CDR3 in DNA: TGTGCCAGCAGCCGGCGGAGGGGCTATCCCACAGATACGCAGTATTTT.

The rearrangement uses TRBV5-1 and TRBJ2-6; 8 nucleotides line up with TRBD1. V lost 4 bases and J lost 0; bases outside the gene matches: 3. This CDR3 contains 16 residues. Germline CDR1 is SGHRS and CDR2 is YFSETQ. The CDR3 DNA reads TGCGCCAGCAGCGGACAGGGACGCTCTGGGGCCAACGTCCTGACTTTC. As protein: CASSGQGRSGANVLTF.

The CDR3 loop is CASRAAGGPNTQYF. The DNA of the CDR3 is TGTGCCAGTAGAGCAGCGGGGGGACCGAATACGCAGTATTTT. This chain connects TRBV19 to TRBJ2-3, with TRBD2 identical over 9 bases. The V gene end was trimmed by 6 bases and the J gene end by 7 bases; junction bases not matched to a gene: 8. Germline V gene data show CDR1 as LNHDA and CDR2 as SQIVND (reference sequence). The CDR3 extends over 14 amino acids.

V and J are TRBV15 and TRBJ1-2; no reliable D call. Germline V gene lookup returns CDR1 LNHNV and CDR2 YYDKDF (reference sequence). The CDR3 spans 14 residues. Trimming stripped 0 bases from V and 5 bases from J, with 10 bases between. DNA for the CDR3: TGTGCCACCAGCAGAGATGGCAGTGCATATGGCTACACCTTC. This gives the protein CATSRDGSAYGYTF.

CDR3 region: CASSLQHREGREQFF. As DNA, the CDR3 is TGTGCCAGCAGCTTACAACACCGGGAGGGCCGTGAGCAGTTCTTC. This sequence joins TRBV7-2 and TRBJ2-1; 8 nucleotides line up with TRBD2. Germline-derived CDR1 and CDR2 are SGHTA and FQGNSA. The CDR3 covers 15 residues. V was clipped by 2 bases and J by 9 bases; unmatched bases: 9.

The chain employs TRBV9 and TRBJ1-6; the D gene is possibly TRBD1 (5 bases). The germline V gene encodes CDR1 SGDLS and CDR2 YYNGEE. The CDR3 extends over 15 amino acids. Trimming took off 0 bases at V and 10 bases at J, with 14 bases between the two ends. The CDR3 is CASSVGGWRDSPLHF. The CDR3 coding sequence is TGTGCCAGCAGCGTAGGGGGATGGAGGGACTCACCCCTCCACTTT. The variable domain in full, completed from reference TRBV9 and TRBJ1-6, reads DSGVTQTPKHLITATGQRVTLRCSPRSGDLSVYWYQQSLDQGLQFLIQYYNGEERAKGNILERFSAQQFPDLHSELNLSSLELGDSALYFCASSVGGWRDSPLHFGNGTRLTVT.

This chain joins TRBV12-3 or TRBV12-4 and TRBJ2-7; D possibly corresponds to TRBD2 (5 bases). The CDR3 runs 13 residues. V gave up 5 bases and J gave up 3 bases, with 11 bases separating them. The CDR3 DNA follows: TGTGCCAGCAGTCCGACGGGGATCTACGAGCAGTACTTC. It translates to CASSPTGIYEQYF.

The chain has TRBV3-1 (or the pseudogene TRBV3-2) and TRBJ2-5; a weak D match, TRBD2 (7 bases). Trimming cost V 1 base and J 11 bases, with 11 bases left between them. Germline CDR1 and CDR2: LGHDT and YNNKEL (reference sequence). This CDR3 has 12 residues. Here the CDR3 reads CASSQAGGPQYF. In nucleotides, the CDR3 is TGTGCCAGCAGCCAAGCGGGGGGCCCTCAGTACTTC.

This sequence joins TRBV7-2 and TRBJ1-2; D is perhaps TRBD1 (5 bases). The CDR3 sequence is 15 residues long. Deletions cut 1 base from V and 5 bases from J, with 14 bases between. Germline CDR1 reads SGHTA; CDR2 reads FQGNSA. CDR3 loop: CASSLVATAGYGYTF. Written as DNA, the CDR3 is TGTGCCAGCAGCTTAGTTGCAACGGCAGGGTATGGCTACACCTTC.

The chain links TRBV2 to TRBJ2-5, with a tentative D call TRBD1 (5 bases). This CDR3 comprises 14 residues. V lost 5 bases and J lost 4, with 14 bases in between. Germline values: CDR1 SNHLY, CDR2 FYNNEI. The CDR3 is CASSRQTQGETQYF. DNA for the CDR3: TGTGCCAGCAGTAGACAAACCCAGGGAGAGACCCAGTACTTC.

This rearrangement joins TRBV29-1 to TRBJ2-1; no reliable D call. V lost 7 bases and J 2 bases, leaving 12 bases between the germline ends. The CDR3 consists of 13 residues. CDR1 and CDR2 (germline): SQVTM, ANQGSEA. The CDR3 nucleotides read TGCAGCGCGAGACTTTCCACCTACAATGAGCAGTTCTTC. This encodes CSARLSTYNEQFF.

J is TRBJ2-7 and V is TRBV20-1, with D perhaps TRBD2 (5 bases). The CDR3 totals 11 residues. Germline loops: CDR1 DFQATT, CDR2 SNEGSKA (reference sequence). V shed 3 bases and J shed 3 bases, with 6 bases lying between them. This CDR3 is CSASGDYEQYF. The CDR3 coding sequence is TGCAGTGCTAGCGGGGACTACGAGCAGTACTTC.